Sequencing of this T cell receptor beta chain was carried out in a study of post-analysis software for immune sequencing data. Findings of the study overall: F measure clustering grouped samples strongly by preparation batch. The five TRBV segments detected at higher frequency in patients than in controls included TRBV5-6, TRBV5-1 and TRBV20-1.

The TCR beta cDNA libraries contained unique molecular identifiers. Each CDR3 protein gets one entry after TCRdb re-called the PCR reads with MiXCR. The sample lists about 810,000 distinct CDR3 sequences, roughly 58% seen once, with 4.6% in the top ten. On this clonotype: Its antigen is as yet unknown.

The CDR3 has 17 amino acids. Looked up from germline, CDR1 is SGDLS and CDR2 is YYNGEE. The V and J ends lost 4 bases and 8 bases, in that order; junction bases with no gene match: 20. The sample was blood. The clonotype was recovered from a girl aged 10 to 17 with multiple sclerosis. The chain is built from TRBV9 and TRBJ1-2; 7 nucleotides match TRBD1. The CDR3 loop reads CASSSHQGTVRGGGYTF. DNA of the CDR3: TGTGCCAGCAGCTCGCACCAGGGGACAGTGAGGGGAGGGGGCTACACCTTC. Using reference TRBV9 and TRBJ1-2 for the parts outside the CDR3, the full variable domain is DSGVTQTPKHLITATGQRVTLRCSPRSGDLSVYWYQQSLDQGLQFLIQYYNGEERAKGNILERFSAQQFPDLHSELNLSSLELGDSALYFCASSSHQGTVRGGGYTFGSGTRLTVV.